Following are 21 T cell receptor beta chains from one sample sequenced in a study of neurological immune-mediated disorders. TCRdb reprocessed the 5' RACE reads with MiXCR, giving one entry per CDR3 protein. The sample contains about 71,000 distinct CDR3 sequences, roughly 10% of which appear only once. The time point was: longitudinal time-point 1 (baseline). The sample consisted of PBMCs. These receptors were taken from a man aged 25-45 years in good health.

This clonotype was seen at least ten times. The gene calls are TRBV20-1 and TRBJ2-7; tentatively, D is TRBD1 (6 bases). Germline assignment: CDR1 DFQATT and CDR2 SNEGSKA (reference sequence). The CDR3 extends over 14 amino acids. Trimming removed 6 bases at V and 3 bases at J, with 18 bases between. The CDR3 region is CSAPERGSLYEQYF. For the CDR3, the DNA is TGCAGTGCCCCCGAGAGGGGGAGTCTCTACGAGCAGTACTTC.

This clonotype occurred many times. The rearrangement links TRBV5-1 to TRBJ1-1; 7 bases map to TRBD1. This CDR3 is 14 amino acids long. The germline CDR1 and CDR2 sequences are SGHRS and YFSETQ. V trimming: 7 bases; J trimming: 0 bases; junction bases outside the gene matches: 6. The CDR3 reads CASDTGDLNTEAFF. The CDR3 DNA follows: TGCGCCAGCGATACAGGGGACTTGAACACTGAAGCTTTCTTT.

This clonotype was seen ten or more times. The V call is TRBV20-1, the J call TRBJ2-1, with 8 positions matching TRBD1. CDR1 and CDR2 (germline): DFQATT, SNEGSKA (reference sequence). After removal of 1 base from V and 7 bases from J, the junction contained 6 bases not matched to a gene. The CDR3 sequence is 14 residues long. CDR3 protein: CSARAPGQANEQFF. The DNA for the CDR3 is TGCAGTGCTAGAGCACCGGGACAGGCAAATGAGCAGTTCTTC.

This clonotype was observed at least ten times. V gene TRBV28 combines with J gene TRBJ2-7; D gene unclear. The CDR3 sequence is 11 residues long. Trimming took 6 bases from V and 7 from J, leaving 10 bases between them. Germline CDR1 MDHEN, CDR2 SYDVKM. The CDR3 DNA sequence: TGTGCCAGCAGAAACTATAGAGAGCAGTACTTC. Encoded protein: CASRNYREQYF.

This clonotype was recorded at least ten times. For the CDR3, the DNA is TGCGCCAGCAGCCCCCTGGCGGGGAACGAGCAGTACTTC. Protein product: CASSPLAGNEQYF. J is TRBJ2-7 and V is TRBV4-1, with D perhaps TRBD2 (6 bases). CDR3 length equals 13 residues. V shed 4 bases and J shed 5 bases, with 12 bases lying between them. Per germline, CDR1 MGHRA and CDR2 YSYEKL.

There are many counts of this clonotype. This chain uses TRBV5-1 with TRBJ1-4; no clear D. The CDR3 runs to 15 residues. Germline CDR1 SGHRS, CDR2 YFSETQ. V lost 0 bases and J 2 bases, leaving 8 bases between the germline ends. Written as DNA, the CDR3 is TGCGCCAGCAGCTTGGATTTAGCCACTAATGAAAAACTGTTTTTT. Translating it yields CASSLDLATNEKLFF.

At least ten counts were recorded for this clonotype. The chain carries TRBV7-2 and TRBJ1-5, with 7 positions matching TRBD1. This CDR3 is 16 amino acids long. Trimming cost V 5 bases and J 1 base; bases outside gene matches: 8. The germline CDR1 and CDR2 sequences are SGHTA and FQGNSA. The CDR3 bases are TGTGCCAGCAGCCACTCAGGGGGGGTGAGCAATCAGCCCCAGCATTTT. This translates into CASSHSGGVSNQPQHF.

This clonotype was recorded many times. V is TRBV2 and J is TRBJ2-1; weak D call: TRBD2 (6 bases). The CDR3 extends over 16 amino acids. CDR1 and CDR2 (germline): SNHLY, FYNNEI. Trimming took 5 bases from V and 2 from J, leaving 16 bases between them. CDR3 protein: CASSPDVADPYNEQFF. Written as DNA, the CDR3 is TGTGCCAGCAGTCCGGACGTAGCGGACCCCTACAATGAGCAGTTCTTC.

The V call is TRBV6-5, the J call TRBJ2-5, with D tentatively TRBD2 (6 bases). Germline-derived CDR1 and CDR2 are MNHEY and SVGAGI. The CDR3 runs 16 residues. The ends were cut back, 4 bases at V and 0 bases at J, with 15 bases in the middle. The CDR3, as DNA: TGTGCCAGCAGTTCAGCACGGGACTCGTACCAAGAGACCCAGTACTTC. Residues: CASSSARDSYQETQYF.

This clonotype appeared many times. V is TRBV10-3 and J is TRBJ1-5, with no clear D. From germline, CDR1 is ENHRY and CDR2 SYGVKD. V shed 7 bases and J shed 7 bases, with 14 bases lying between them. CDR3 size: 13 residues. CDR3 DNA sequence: TGTGCCATCACCTCGGCCCCGGGCCAGCCCCAGCATTTT. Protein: CAITSAPGQPQHF.

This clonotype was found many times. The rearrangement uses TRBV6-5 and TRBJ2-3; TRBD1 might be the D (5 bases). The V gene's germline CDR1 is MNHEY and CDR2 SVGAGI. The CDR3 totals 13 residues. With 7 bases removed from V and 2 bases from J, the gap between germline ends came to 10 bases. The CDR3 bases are TGTGCCAGCAACTTAGGGGCCACAGATACGCAGTATTTT. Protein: CASNLGATDTQYF.

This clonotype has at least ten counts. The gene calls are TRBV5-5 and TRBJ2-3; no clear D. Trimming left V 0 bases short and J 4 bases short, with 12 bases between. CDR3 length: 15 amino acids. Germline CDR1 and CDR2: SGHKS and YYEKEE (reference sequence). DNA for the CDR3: TGTGCCAGCAGCTTGGATTTTCGCACGGCAGATACGCAGTATTTT. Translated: CASSLDFRTADTQYF.

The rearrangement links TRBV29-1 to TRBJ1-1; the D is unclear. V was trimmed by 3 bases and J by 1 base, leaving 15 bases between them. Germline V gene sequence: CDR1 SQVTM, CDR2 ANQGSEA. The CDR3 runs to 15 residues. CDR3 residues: CSVDGWAGSNTEAFF. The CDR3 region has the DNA TGCAGCGTTGACGGGTGGGCAGGTTCGAACACTGAAGCTTTCTTT.

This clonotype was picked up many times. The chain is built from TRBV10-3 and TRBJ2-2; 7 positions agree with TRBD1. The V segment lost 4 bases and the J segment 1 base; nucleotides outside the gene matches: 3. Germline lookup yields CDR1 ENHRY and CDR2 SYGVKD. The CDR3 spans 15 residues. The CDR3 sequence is CAISGRTGNTGELFF. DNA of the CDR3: TGTGCCATCAGTGGACGGACAGGGAACACCGGGGAGCTGTTTTTT.

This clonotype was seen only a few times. The chain's CDR3 is CASSLDSTGAGELFF. CDR3 sequence (DNA): TGTGCCAGCAGCTTAGATTCGACCGGGGCCGGGGAGCTGTTTTTT. The chain carries TRBV7-2 and TRBJ2-2; D possibly corresponds to TRBD2 (5 bases). CDR1 and CDR2 from the germline V gene are SGHTA and FQGNSA. The CDR3 runs 15 residues. V was cut by 1 base and J by 6 bases, with 12 bases left in between. Based on the CDR3 plus reference TRBV7-2 and TRBJ2-2, the full variable domain is GAGVSQSPSNKVTEKGKDVELRCDPISGHTALYWYRQSLGQGLEFLIYFQGNSAPDKSGLPSDRFSAERTGGSVSTLTIQRTQQEDSAVYLCASSLDSTGAGELFFGEGSRLTVL.

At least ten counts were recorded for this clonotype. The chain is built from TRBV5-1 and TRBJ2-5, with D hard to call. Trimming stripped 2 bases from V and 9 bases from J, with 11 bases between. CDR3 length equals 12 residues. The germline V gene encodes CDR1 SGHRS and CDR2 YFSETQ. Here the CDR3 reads CASSFPPEAQYF. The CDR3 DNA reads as TGCGCCAGCAGCTTCCCCCCTGAGGCCCAGTACTTC.

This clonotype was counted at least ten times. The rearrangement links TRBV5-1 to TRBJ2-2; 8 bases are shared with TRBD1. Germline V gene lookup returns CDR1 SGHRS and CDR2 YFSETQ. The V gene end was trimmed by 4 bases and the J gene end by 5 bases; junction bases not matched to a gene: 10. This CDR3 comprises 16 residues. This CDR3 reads CASSRGQAGKTGELFF. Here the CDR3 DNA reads TGCGCCAGCAGCCGGGGACAGGCGGGAAAAACCGGGGAGCTGTTTTTT.

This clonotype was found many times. The CDR3 region is CASSTTGAGNTIYF. The DNA of the CDR3 is TGTGCCAGCAGTACGACAGGGGCTGGAAACACCATATATTTT. The chain links TRBV6-5 to TRBJ1-3; TRBD1 agrees at 8 bases. The V gene end was trimmed by 5 bases and the J gene end by 2 bases; junction bases not matched to a gene: 2. This CDR3 is 14 amino acids long. Per germline, CDR1 MNHEY and CDR2 SVGAGI.

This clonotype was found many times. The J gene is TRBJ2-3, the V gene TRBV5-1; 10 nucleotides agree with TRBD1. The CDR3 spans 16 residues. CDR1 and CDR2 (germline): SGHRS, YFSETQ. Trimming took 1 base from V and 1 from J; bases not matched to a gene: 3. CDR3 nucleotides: TGCGCCAGCAGCTTGACCGGGACAGGGGGCACAGATACGCAGTATTTT. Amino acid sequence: CASSLTGTGGTDTQYF.

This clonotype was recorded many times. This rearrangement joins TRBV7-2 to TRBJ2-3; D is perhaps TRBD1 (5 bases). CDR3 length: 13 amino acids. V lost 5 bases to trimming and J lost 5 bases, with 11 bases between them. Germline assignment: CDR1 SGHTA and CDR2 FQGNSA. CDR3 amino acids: CASSPRQGDTQYF. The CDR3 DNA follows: TGTGCCAGCAGCCCCCGCCAGGGAGATACGCAGTATTTT. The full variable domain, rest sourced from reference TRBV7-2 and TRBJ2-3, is GAGVSQSPSNKVTEKGKDVELRCDPISGHTALYWYRQSLGQGLEFLIYFQGNSAPDKSGLPSDRFSAERTGGSVSTLTIQRTQQEDSAVYLCASSPRQGDTQYFGPGTRLTVL.

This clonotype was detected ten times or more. The CDR3 sequence: CASSPSGTNTEAFF. The DNA of the CDR3 is TGTGCCAGCAGCCCGTCCGGGACGAACACTGAAGCTTTCTTT. The genes are TRBV14 and TRBJ1-1; D may be TRBD1 (5 bases). V shed 4 bases and J shed 1 base, with 10 bases lying between them. The CDR3 length is 14 residues. Germline lookup yields CDR1 SGHDN and CDR2 FVKESK.